This passage covers 4 T cell receptor beta chains from one sample sequenced in a study of blood T cell repertoires in COVID-19. Clones were read by immunoSEQ multiplex PCR, and TCRdb kept only the in-frame ones, dropping some. The repertoire holds tens of thousands of clones, with 78% as singletons. Input material: peripheral blood. The receptors here all came from a man aged 70-80 years with COVID-19, enrolled during active disease.

Many counts were recorded for this clone. This rearrangement joins TRBV28 to TRBJ2-1, with TRBD2 matching over 8 bases. The CDR3 consists of 14 residues. The junction had 7 bases not matched to a gene; V was cut back by 5 bases and J by 7 bases. Germline CDR1 MDHEN, CDR2 SYDVKM. The CDR3: CASSLGTSLNEQFF. The CDR3, as DNA: TGTGCCAGCAGTCTAGGGACTAGTTTAAATGAGCAGTTCTTC.

The rearrangement joins TRBV15 to TRBJ2-7; 9 bases fit TRBD2. The CDR3 totals 13 residues. Germline V gene lookup returns CDR1 LNHNV and CDR2 YYDKDF (reference sequence). V shed 9 bases, J shed 4 bases, and the junction held 7 bases outside the gene matches. Written as DNA, the CDR3 is TGTGCCACTAGGCGGGAGGGCCTTTACGAGCAGTACTTC. As protein: CATRREGLYEQYF.

This chain connects TRBV6-2 or TRBV6-3 to TRBJ2-1, with 7 positions matching TRBD1. The CDR3 totals 16 residues. From germline, CDR1 is MNHEY and CDR2 SVGEGT. With V trimmed by 4 bases and J by 0 bases, 6 bases remained unmatched. The CDR3 coding sequence is TGTGCCAGCAGTTTAGGGGGCGGTTCCTCCTACAATGAGCAGTTCTTC. Translated, it gives CASSLGGGSSYNEQFF.

A remark on this clone: The same CDR3 arises from other DNA sequences in this sample as well. The chain carries TRBV20-1 and TRBJ2-7; D possibly corresponds to TRBD1 (5 bases). CDR1 is DFQATT and CDR2 is SNEGSKA in the germline V gene (reference sequence). This CDR3 has 11 amino acids. The ends were cut back, 2 bases at V and 5 bases at J, with 7 bases in the middle. Written as DNA, the CDR3 is TGCAGTGCTAGATCAGGGCACGAGCAGTACTTC. It is translated as CSARSGHEQYF.